The 6 T cell receptor beta chains below come from one sample, sequenced in a study of blood T cell repertoires in COVID-19. Sequencing used immunoSEQ multiplex PCR; TCRdb keeps in-frame clones, though not all of them. The data contain under 250,000 clones, roughly 85% of them singletons. Material: peripheral blood. These receptor sequences come from a woman in her 70s with COVID-19, enrolled during active disease.

The rearrangement joins TRBV6-5 to TRBJ1-2; D call uncertain. Trimming pared 6 bases from V and 2 bases from J, leaving 10 bases between. The V gene's germline CDR1 is MNHEY and CDR2 SVGAGI. CDR3 size: 13 residues. For the CDR3, the DNA is TGTGCCAGCAGCCGGGGATCGAACTATGGCTACACCTTC. Translated: CASSRGSNYGYTF.

The CDR3, as DNA: TGTGCCAGCAGCCCCGACCCCCCTTGGGGCAGGAGCTCCTATAATTCACCCCTCCACTTT. Its protein product is CASSPDPPWGRSSYNSPLHF. V is TRBV7-6 and J is TRBJ1-6; D might be TRBD1 (5 bases). CDR1 SGHVS and CDR2 FNYEAQ come from the germline V gene. V was trimmed by 5 bases and J by 0 bases, leaving 23 bases between them. The CDR3 is 20 amino acids.

The V and J genes are TRBV10-3 and TRBJ1-3; no definite D call. V was pared by 6 bases and J by 4 bases, with 7 bases between. Germline CDR1 reads ENHRY; CDR2 reads SYGVKD. The CDR3 totals 12 residues. The CDR3 region has the DNA TGTGCCATCAGCCTAGCGGGAAACACCATATATTTT. This encodes CAISLAGNTIYF.

V and J are TRBV6-4 and TRBJ2-3, with a possible D match to TRBD1 (7 bases). CDR1 MRHNA and CDR2 SNTAGT come from the germline V gene. V dropped 5 bases and J dropped 0 bases, with 12 bases sitting between them. The CDR3 totals 15 residues. Here the CDR3 reads CASSPQGTSTDTQYF. Here the CDR3 DNA reads TGTGCCAGCAGTCCACAGGGGACTAGCACAGATACGCAGTATTTT.

The rearrangement links TRBV5-1 to TRBJ1-1, with D possibly matching TRBD1 (6 bases). Trimming removed 1 base from V and 1 base from J, with 11 bases in between. The germline gives CDR1 SGHRS, CDR2 YFSETQ. The CDR3 has 15 amino acids. The CDR3 DNA reads TGCGCCAGCAGCTTGTTGGGACAAAAGAACACTGAAGCTTTCTTT. Translating it yields CASSLLGQKNTEAFF.

V is TRBV7-2 and J is TRBJ1-2; D uncertain. Germline V gene sequence: CDR1 SGHTA, CDR2 FQGNSA. The CDR3 runs 17 residues. V gave up 1 base and J gave up 0 bases, with 15 bases separating them. In nucleotides, the CDR3 is TGTGCCAGCAGCTTAGTAGGCGGACTCGGGGCTAACTATGGCTACACCTTC. Protein sequence: CASSLVGGLGANYGYTF.